Presented here are 30 T cell receptor beta chains from one specimen sequenced in a study of cytomegalovirus exposure and HLA in healthy donors. 60 Vbeta and 13 Jbeta primers were used in PCR. The data were produced by immunoSEQ multiplex PCR, yet TCRdb's version contains in-frame clones alone and is incomplete. There are around 300,000 clones in the sample; approximately 90% occur only once, and about 2% lies in the top ten. Material: PBMCs. The origin of the receptors is a woman between 18 and 29 years old in good health and CMV-seronegative.

The chain combines TRBV6-5 with TRBJ1-5; no clear D gene. The germline CDR1 and CDR2 sequences are MNHEY and SVGAGI. The CDR3 is 13 amino acids. V lost 0 bases, J lost 4 bases, and 4 bases lay in between. The CDR3 region is CASSYSRNQPQHF. The CDR3 DNA reads as TGTGCCAGCAGTTACTCGCGGAATCAGCCCCAGCATTTT.

The chain is built from TRBV5-6 and TRBJ1-6; D is uncertain. CDR1 is SGHDT, CDR2 YYEEEE, per germline. The CDR3 covers 17 residues. V was cut by 0 bases and J by 8 bases, with 18 bases left in between. Written as DNA, the CDR3 is TGTGCCAGCAGCTTGGACCGGCCCGGGTCTCGGGATTCACCCCTCCACTTT. Protein: CASSLDRPGSRDSPLHF.

This clone was counted once. The CDR3: CASGLRGGPETQYF. CDR3 DNA: TGTGCCAGCGGACTACGGGGGGGCCCGGAGACCCAGTACTTC. The chain links TRBV2 to TRBJ2-5; TRBD2 matches at 8 bases. The CDR3 runs to 14 residues. V lost 8 bases, J lost 5 bases, and 10 bases stayed unmatched. CDR1 is SNHLY and CDR2 is FYNNEI in the germline V gene.

The table lists this clone with a count of one. J is TRBJ1-5 and V is TRBV18; D perhaps matches TRBD1 (5 bases). The CDR3 length is 13 residues. The ends were cut back, 6 bases at V and 6 bases at J, with 12 bases in the middle. Germline-derived CDR1 and CDR2 are KGHSH and LQKENI. CDR3 nucleotide sequence: TGTGCCAGCTCTCAGGGAGGCGGTCAGCCCCAGCATTTT. Translation gives CASSQGGGQPQHF.

This clone was found a few times. The chain couples TRBV7-8 to TRBJ1-5, with a tentative D call TRBD1 (5 bases). The CDR3 is made up of 13 amino acids. With 8 bases removed from V and 7 bases from J, the gap between germline ends came to 15 bases. Germline V gives CDR1 SGHVS, CDR2 FQNEAQ. The CDR3 is CASGLREDQPQHF. The DNA for the CDR3 is TGTGCCAGCGGCCTCAGGGAGGACCAGCCCCAGCATTTT.

The J gene is TRBJ2-3, the V gene TRBV5-8, with D unclear. The V end lost 3 bases, the J end lost 5 bases, and 4 bases lay between the germline ends. Germline values: CDR1 SGHTS, CDR2 YDEGEE. This CDR3 region has 11 residues. DNA for the CDR3: TGTGCCAGCAGCTCTATAGATACGCAGTATTTT. This sequence encodes CASSSIDTQYF.

The rearrangement links TRBV5-5 to TRBJ2-3; weak D call: TRBD2 (5 bases). V lost 0 bases, J lost 2 bases, and 13 bases lay in between. Germline V gene lookup returns CDR1 SGHKS and CDR2 YYEKEE (reference sequence). This CDR3 has 16 amino acids. CDR3: CASSLGVDYFTDTQYF. The CDR3 DNA is TGTGCCAGCAGCTTGGGGGTCGACTATTTCACAGATACGCAGTATTTT.

This clone was detected a few times. J is TRBJ1-1 and V is TRBV6-1; D might be TRBD1 (5 bases). The CDR3 length is 14 residues. CDR1 is MNHNS, CDR2 SASEGT, per germline. The V gene lost 5 bases and the J gene lost 0 bases, with 10 bases spanning the gap. For the CDR3, the DNA is TGTGCCAGCAGTTCCCCGGGGGTGAACACTGAAGCTTTCTTT. Translating it yields CASSSPGVNTEAFF.

The V gene is TRBV14, the J gene TRBJ2-1, with D possibly being TRBD1 (6 bases). Between the trimmed V and J ends, which lost 4 bases and 0 bases, there was a span of 13 bases. The CDR3 has 16 amino acids. Per germline, CDR1 SGHDN and CDR2 FVKESK. CDR3 DNA: TGTGCCAGCAGCCGCTTAACAGGGAGCTCCTACAATGAGCAGTTCTTC. Its translation is CASSRLTGSSYNEQFF. Full variable domain (remainder filled in from reference TRBV14 and TRBJ2-1): EAGVTQFPSHSVIEKGQTVTLRCDPISGHDNLYWYRRVMGKEIKFLLHFVKESKQDESGMPNNRFLAERTGGTYSTLKVQPAELEDSGVYFCASSRLTGSSYNEQFFGPGTRLTVL.

V and J are TRBV6-1 and TRBJ1-5; unclear D gene. V was trimmed by 6 bases and J by 3 bases, leaving 15 bases between them. The CDR3 is 15 residues long. The V gene's germline CDR1 is MNHNS and CDR2 SASEGT. CDR3 DNA: TGTGCCAGCAGACTCGGAGCGGCAGACAATCAGCCCCAGCATTTT. Its protein is CASRLGAADNQPQHF.

The chain links TRBV5-1 to TRBJ1-4; 8 nucleotides agree with TRBD1. This CDR3 region has 17 residues. V shed 4 bases, J shed 4 bases, and the junction held 12 bases outside the gene matches. The V gene's germline CDR1 is SGHRS and CDR2 YFSETQ. CDR3: CASSRVPGQEFNEKLFF. The CDR3 DNA reads TGCGCCAGCAGCCGAGTCCCGGGACAGGAATTTAATGAAAAACTGTTTTTT.

In DNA, the CDR3 is TGTGCCAGCAGTGATATGGGCCCCCCTGAAAAACTGTTTTTT. Its protein is CASSDMGPPEKLFF. The chain joins TRBV6-1 to TRBJ1-4, with unresolved D. The CDR3 spans 14 residues. CDR1 and CDR2 from the germline V gene are MNHNS and SASEGT. V was pared by 3 bases and J by 7 bases, with 12 bases between.

This chain uses TRBV6-6 with TRBJ2-1; 9 nucleotides line up with TRBD1. This CDR3 is 16 amino acids long. The germline gives CDR1 MNHNY, CDR2 SVGAGI (reference sequence). The V segment lost 7 bases and the J segment 4 bases; nucleotides outside the gene matches: 11. CDR3 region: CASNLPGTGSYNEQFF. CDR3 in DNA: TGTGCCAGCAATCTCCCAGGGACAGGGTCGTACAATGAGCAGTTCTTC.

The rearrangement joins TRBV10-3 to TRBJ1-1; D is undetermined. Germline CDR1 reads ENHRY; CDR2 reads SYGVKD. Trimming stripped 2 bases from V and 1 base from J, with 8 bases between. The CDR3 runs to 14 residues. The CDR3 DNA reads TGTGCCATCAGTGAGACAGCCGAGAACACTGAAGCTTTCTTT. Protein product: CAISETAENTEAFF.

V usage is TRBV5-5 and J usage is TRBJ2-1; possibly TRBD1 for D (5 bases). The V end was cut by 4 bases, the J end by 2 bases, with 13 bases between. The CDR3 is 15 amino acids. Germline loops: CDR1 SGHKS, CDR2 YYEKEE (reference sequence). The CDR3 reads CASSGEGATYNEQFF. CDR3 DNA sequence: TGTGCCAGCAGCGGCGAAGGGGCCACCTACAATGAGCAGTTCTTC.

The CDR3 DNA is TGTGCCAGCAGCCCCCAGGGGAATAGCAATCAGCCCCAGCATTTT. Its protein product is CASSPQGNSNQPQHF. The V gene is TRBV9, the J gene TRBJ1-5, with TRBD1 as a possible D gene (6 bases). CDR1 and CDR2 from the germline V gene are SGDLS and YYNGEE. The germline V and J ends were trimmed by 4 bases and 0 bases, with 11 bases remaining between them. CDR3 length: 15 residues.

The rearrangement joins TRBV10-2 to TRBJ1-1; D is perhaps TRBD1 (5 bases). Germline CDR1 reads WSHSY; CDR2 reads SAAADI. V lost 0 bases and J lost 5, with 16 bases in between. The CDR3 is 16 residues long. DNA for the CDR3: TGCGCCAGCAGTGAGTCGACTCTAGGGGTGAGGACTGAAGCTTTCTTT. Amino acids: CASSESTLGVRTEAFF.

The CDR3 DNA is TGTGCCAGCAGCTGGATAGCAGGGAGGTCGGATGAAAAACTGTTTTTT. This sequence encodes CASSWIAGRSDEKLFF. V is TRBV7-9 and J is TRBJ1-4, with D maybe TRBD1 (5 bases). The CDR3 contains 16 residues. Germline CDR1 is SEHNR and CDR2 is FQNEAQ (reference sequence). V lost 4 bases, J lost 6 bases, and 18 bases lay in between.

This chain uses TRBV14 with TRBJ2-3; 12 bases fit TRBD2. Per germline, CDR1 SGHDN and CDR2 FVKESK. The CDR3 is 17 residues long. V dropped 1 base and J dropped 6; count of bases not matched to a gene: 8. The CDR3 is CASSQGRLAGAGDTQYF. The CDR3 DNA is TGTGCCAGCAGCCAAGGGAGACTAGCGGGGGCCGGGGATACGCAGTATTTT.

The rearrangement joins TRBV11-2 to TRBJ2-7; D perhaps matches TRBD2 (6 bases). The CDR3 consists of 13 residues. Germline V gene sequence: CDR1 SGHAT, CDR2 FQNNGV. V was shortened by 5 bases and J by 2 bases, with 10 bases between the two germline ends. CDR3 bases: TGTGCCAGCAGCCTCGGGACTGCCTACGAGCAGTACTTC. The encoded protein is CASSLGTAYEQYF.

The rearrangement links TRBV7-9 to TRBJ2-2; TRBD2 aligns across 9 bases. Germline trimming cut 5 bases from V and 4 bases from J; bases unmatched to any gene: 8. Germline V gene sequence: CDR1 SEHNR, CDR2 FQNEAQ (reference sequence). The CDR3 length is 16 residues. DNA of the CDR3: TGTGCCAGCAGCCATGACAGGCGGGGGGGCACCGGGGAGCTGTTTTTT. Its translation: CASSHDRRGGTGELFF.

The chain links TRBV13 to TRBJ1-4; D remains ambiguous. The CDR3 runs 12 residues. Germline V CDR1 and CDR2: PRHDT, FYEKMQ (reference sequence). V shed 6 bases and J shed 8 bases, with 10 bases lying between them. The chain's CDR3 is CASSRAREKLFF. The CDR3 DNA is TGTGCCAGCAGTCGTGCCCGGGAAAAACTGTTTTTT. Filled out from reference TRBV13 and TRBJ1-4, the complete variable domain reads AAGVIQSPRHLIKEKRETATLKCYPIPRHDTVYWYQQGPGQDPQFLISFYEKMQSDKGSIPDRFSAQQFSDYHSELNMSSLELGDSALYFCASSRAREKLFFGSGTQLSVL.

The rearrangement links TRBV27 to TRBJ1-4, with TRBD1 as a possible D gene (6 bases). Per germline, CDR1 MNHEY and CDR2 SMNVEV (reference sequence). The V and J ends lost 9 bases and 8 bases respectively, with 22 bases between them. The CDR3 extends over 15 amino acids. DNA of the CDR3: TGTGCCAGTCCCTTTGGGACACAAGAGTGGGAAAAACTGTTTTTT. Translation: CASPFGTQEWEKLFF.

CDR3 sequence (DNA): TGTGCCAGCAGCCCAGACGGACTCTATGGCTACACCTTC. It translates to CASSPDGLYGYTF. The chain links TRBV7-8 to TRBJ1-2; no clear D. V lost 5 bases, J lost 4 bases, and 11 bases lay in between. This CDR3 comprises 13 residues. The germline V gene has CDR1 SGHVS and CDR2 FQNEAQ. Combining the CDR3 with reference TRBV7-8 and TRBJ1-2 gives the whole variable domain GAGVSQSPRYKVAKRGQDVALRCDPISGHVSLFWYQQALGQGPEFLTYFQNEAQLDKSGLPSDRFFAERPEGSVSTLKIQRTQQEDSAVYLCASSPDGLYGYTFGSGTRLTVV.

A word on this clone: An end of the junction differs from the germline gene, which may be a read error. V usage is TRBV7-9 and J usage is TRBJ1-5; the match to TRBD1 covers 9 bases. CDR3 size: 15 residues. Per germline, CDR1 SEHNR and CDR2 FQNEAQ (reference sequence). The CDR3 sequence is CSSSRGQGTPQPQHF. For the CDR3, the DNA is TGTTCCAGCAGCAGGGGACAGGGCACTCCTCAGCCCCAGCATTTT.

This clone appeared a single time. The chain employs TRBV9 and TRBJ2-3; D is possibly TRBD2 (7 bases). The germline V and J ends were trimmed by 4 bases and 7 bases, with 19 bases remaining between them. The germline gives CDR1 SGDLS, CDR2 YYNGEE. The CDR3 is made up of 15 amino acids. The CDR3 spells CASSLGGLAENTQYF. CDR3 nucleotides: TGTGCCAGCAGCCTGGGGGGGCTAGCGGAAAATACGCAGTATTTT. Looking up the rest from reference TRBV9 and TRBJ2-3 gives the full variable domain: DSGVTQTPKHLITATGQRVTLRCSPRSGDLSVYWYQQSLDQGLQFLIQYYNGEERAKGNILERFSAQQFPDLHSELNLSSLELGDSALYFCASSLGGLAENTQYFGPGTRLTVL.

This rearrangement joins TRBV4-1 to TRBJ1-2; D remains ambiguous. Trimming cost V 0 bases and J 4 bases, with 12 bases left between them. The CDR3 covers 15 residues. Germline CDR1 reads MGHRA; CDR2 reads YSYEKL. The CDR3 region is CASSQDGEVPYGYTF. CDR3 DNA sequence: TGCGCCAGCAGCCAAGATGGCGAGGTCCCCTATGGCTACACCTTC.

The chain employs TRBV2 and TRBJ2-5; D perhaps matches TRBD2 (6 bases). Germline values: CDR1 SNHLY, CDR2 FYNNEI. V lost 7 bases and J 1 base, leaving 10 bases between the germline ends. The CDR3 consists of 13 residues. This CDR3 is CASTWRGQETQYF. The CDR3, as DNA: TGTGCCAGCACTTGGCGGGGCCAAGAGACCCAGTACTTC.

The chain uses TRBV5-8 and TRBJ2-7; the D gene is possibly TRBD2 (7 bases). This CDR3 contains 13 residues. V lost 5 bases and J lost 12, with 21 bases in between. CDR1 and CDR2 from the germline V gene are SGHTS and YDEGEE. In DNA form, the CDR3 reads TGTGCCAGCAGGATGGGGGGGGCGCCGATAGGGTACTTC. Translated, it gives CASRMGGAPIGYF.

This clone was counted once. V and J are TRBV2 and TRBJ2-7, with unresolved D. The CDR3 extends over 15 amino acids. The germline V gene has CDR1 SNHLY and CDR2 FYNNEI. Trimming shortened V by 6 bases and J by 2 bases, and 17 bases separated the two germline ends. The CDR3 coding sequence is TGTGCCAGCAGCTCCGGCTTACTACCCGCCTACGAGCAGTACTTC. Its protein product is CASSSGLLPAYEQYF.